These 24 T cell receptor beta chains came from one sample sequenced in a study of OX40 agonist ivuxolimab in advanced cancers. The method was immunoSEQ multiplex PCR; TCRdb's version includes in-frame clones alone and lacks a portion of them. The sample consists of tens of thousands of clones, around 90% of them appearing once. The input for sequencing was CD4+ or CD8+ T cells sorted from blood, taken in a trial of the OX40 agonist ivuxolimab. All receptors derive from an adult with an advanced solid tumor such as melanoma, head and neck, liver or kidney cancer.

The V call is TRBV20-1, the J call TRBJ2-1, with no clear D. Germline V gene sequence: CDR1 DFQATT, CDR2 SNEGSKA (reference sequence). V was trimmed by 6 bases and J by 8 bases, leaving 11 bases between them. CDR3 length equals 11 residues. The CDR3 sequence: CSAEAQDEQFF. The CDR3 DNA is TGCAGTGCCGAGGCCCAAGATGAGCAGTTCTTC.

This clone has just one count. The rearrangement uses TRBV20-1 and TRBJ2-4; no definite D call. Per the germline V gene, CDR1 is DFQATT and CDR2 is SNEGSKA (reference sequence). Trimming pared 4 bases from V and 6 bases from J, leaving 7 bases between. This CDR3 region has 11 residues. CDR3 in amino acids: CSANWRNIQYF. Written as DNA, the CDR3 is TGCAGTGCTAACTGGAGAAACATTCAGTACTTC.

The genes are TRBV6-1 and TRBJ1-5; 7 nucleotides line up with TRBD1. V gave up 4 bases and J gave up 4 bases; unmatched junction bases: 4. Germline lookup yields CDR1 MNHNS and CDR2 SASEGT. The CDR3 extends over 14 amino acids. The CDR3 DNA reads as TGTGCCAGCAGTGCCCAGACAGGGAATCAGCCCCAGCATTTT. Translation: CASSAQTGNQPQHF.

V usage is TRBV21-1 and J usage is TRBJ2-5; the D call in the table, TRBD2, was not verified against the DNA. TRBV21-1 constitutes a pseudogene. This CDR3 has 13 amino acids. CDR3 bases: TGTGCCCCCAACCATCGGGAGAAAGAGACCCAGTACTTC. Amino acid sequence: CAPNHREKETQYF.

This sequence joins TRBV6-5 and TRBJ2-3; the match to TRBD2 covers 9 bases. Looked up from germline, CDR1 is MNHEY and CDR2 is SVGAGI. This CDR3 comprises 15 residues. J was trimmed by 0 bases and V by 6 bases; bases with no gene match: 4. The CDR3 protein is CASRYGTSSTDTQYF. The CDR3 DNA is TGTGCCAGCAGATACGGGACTAGCAGCACAGATACGCAGTATTTT.

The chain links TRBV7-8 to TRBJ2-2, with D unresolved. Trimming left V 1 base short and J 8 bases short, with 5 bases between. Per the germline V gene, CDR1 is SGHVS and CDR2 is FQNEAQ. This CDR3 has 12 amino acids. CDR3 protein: CASSLVWGELFF. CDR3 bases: TGTGCCAGCAGCTTAGTCTGGGGGGAGCTGTTTTTT.

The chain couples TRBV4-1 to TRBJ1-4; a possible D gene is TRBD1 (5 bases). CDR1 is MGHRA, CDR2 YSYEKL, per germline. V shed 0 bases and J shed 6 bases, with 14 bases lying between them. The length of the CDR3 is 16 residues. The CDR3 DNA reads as TGCGCCAGCAGCCAAGATTGGGGCCGAGGCCATGAAAAACTGTTTTTT. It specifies CASSQDWGRGHEKLFF.

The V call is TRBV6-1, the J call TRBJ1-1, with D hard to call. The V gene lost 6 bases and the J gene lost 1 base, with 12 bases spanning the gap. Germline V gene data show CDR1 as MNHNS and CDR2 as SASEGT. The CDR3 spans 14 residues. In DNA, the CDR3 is TGTGCCAGCAGAAGGGTTACGGGGAACACTGAAGCTTTCTTT. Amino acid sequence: CASRRVTGNTEAFF.

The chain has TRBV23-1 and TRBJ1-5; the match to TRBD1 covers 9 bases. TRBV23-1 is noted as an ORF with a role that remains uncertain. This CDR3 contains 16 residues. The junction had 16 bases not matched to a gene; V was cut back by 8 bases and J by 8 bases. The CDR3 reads CASGNPGQGPAEPQHF. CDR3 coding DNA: TGCGCCAGCGGGAACCCGGGACAGGGCCCTGCGGAGCCCCAGCATTTT.

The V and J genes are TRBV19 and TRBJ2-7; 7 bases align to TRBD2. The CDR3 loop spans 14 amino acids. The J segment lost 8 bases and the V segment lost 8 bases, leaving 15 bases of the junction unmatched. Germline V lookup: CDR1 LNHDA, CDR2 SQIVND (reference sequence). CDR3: CASARDPGGSKQYF. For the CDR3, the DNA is TGTGCCAGTGCCCGGGACCCCGGGGGGTCGAAGCAGTACTTC.

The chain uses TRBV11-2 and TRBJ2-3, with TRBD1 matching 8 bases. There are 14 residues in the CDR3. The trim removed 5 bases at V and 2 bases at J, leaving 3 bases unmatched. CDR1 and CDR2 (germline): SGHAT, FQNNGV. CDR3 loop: CASSPDRVTDTQYF. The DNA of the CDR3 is TGTGCCAGCAGCCCGGACAGGGTCACAGATACGCAGTATTTT.

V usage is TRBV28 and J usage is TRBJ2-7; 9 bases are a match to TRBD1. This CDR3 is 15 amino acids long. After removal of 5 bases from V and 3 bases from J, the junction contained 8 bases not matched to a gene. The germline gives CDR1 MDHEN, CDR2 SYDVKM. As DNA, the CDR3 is TGTGCCAGCAGTGGACCGGGACAGGGAAGCTACGAGCAGTACTTC. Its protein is CASSGPGQGSYEQYF.

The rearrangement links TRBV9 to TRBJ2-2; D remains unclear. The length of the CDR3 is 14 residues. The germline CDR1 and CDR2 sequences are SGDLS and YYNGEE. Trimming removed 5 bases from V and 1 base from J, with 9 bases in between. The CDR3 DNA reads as TGTGCCAGCAGTCGTGGTATGAACACCGGGGAGCTGTTTTTT. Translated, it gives CASSRGMNTGELFF.

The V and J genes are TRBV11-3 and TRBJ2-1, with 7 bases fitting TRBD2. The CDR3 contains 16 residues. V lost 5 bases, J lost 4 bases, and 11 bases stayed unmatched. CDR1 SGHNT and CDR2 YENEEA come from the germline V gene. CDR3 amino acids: CASSPPTGRRYNEQFF. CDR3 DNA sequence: TGTGCCAGCAGCCCCCCTACCGGGAGGAGGTACAATGAGCAGTTCTTC.

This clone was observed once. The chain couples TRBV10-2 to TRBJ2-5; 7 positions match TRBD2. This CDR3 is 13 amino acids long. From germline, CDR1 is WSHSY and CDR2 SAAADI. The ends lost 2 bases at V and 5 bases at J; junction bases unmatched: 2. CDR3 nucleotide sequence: TGCGCCAGCAGTGAGGTCGGGGGGGAGACCCAGTACTTC. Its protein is CASSEVGGETQYF.

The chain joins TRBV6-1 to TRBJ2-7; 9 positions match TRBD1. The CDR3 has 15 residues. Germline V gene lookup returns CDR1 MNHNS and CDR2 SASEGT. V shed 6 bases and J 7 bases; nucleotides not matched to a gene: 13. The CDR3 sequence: CASRGTGGAGGEQYF. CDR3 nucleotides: TGTGCCAGCAGGGGTACAGGGGGCGCTGGAGGTGAGCAGTACTTC.

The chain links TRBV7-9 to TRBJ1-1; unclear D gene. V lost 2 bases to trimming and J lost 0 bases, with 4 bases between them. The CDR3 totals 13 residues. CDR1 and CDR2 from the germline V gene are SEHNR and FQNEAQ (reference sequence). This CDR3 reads CASSLKVNTEAFF. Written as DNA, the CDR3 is TGTGCCAGCAGCTTAAAGGTGAACACTGAAGCTTTCTTT.

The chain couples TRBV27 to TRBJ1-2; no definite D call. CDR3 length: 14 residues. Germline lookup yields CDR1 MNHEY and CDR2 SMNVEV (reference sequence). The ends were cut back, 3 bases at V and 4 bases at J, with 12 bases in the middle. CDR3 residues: CASSLDGMSYGYTF. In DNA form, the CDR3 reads TGTGCCAGCAGTTTGGACGGAATGTCCTATGGCTACACCTTC.

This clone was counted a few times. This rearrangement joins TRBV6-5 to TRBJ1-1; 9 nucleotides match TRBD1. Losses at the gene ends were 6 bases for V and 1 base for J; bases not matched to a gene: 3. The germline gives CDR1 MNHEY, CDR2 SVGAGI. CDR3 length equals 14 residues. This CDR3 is CASSRTGENTEAFF. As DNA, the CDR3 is TGTGCCAGCAGCCGGACAGGGGAGAACACTGAAGCTTTCTTT.

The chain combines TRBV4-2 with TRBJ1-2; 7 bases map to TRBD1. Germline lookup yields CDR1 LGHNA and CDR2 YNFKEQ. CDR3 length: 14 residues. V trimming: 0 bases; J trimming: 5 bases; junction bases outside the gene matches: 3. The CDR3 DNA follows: TGTGCCAGCAGCCAAGACGGGACAGTATATGGCTACACCTTC. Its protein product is CASSQDGTVYGYTF.

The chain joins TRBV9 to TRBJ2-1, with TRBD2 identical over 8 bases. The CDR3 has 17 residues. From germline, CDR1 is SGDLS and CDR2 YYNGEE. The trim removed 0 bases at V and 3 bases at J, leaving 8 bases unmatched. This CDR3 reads CASSVGTGLAFYNEQFF. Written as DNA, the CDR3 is TGTGCCAGCAGCGTAGGAACAGGACTAGCCTTCTACAATGAGCAGTTCTTC. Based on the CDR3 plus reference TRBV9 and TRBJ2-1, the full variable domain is DSGVTQTPKHLITATGQRVTLRCSPRSGDLSVYWYQQSLDQGLQFLIQYYNGEERAKGNILERFSAQQFPDLHSELNLSSLELGDSALYFCASSVGTGLAFYNEQFFGPGTRLTVL.

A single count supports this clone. CDR3 coding DNA: TGCGCCAGCAGCCAAGGGCAGCTAGCCAAAAACATTCAGTACTTC. It codes for CASSQGQLAKNIQYF. The chain joins TRBV4-1 to TRBJ2-4, with D unresolved. The CDR3 sequence is 15 residues long. The germline V gene has CDR1 MGHRA and CDR2 YSYEKL. Trimming shortened V by 1 base and J by 0 bases, and 7 bases separated the two germline ends.

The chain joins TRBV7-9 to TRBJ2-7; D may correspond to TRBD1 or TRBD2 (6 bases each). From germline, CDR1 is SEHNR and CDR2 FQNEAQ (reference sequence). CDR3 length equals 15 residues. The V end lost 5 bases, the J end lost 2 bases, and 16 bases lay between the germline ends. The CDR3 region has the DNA TGTGCCAGCAGCCCGAGGGGGGCAGGAACCTACGAGCAGTACTTC. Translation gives CASSPRGAGTYEQYF.

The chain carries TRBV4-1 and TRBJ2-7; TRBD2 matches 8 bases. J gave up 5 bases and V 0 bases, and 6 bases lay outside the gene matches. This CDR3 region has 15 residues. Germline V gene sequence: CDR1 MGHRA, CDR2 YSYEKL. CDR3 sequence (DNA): TGCGCCAGCAGCCAAGATGCGGCGCGGGAGGACGAGCAGTACTTC. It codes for CASSQDAAREDEQYF.